This T cell receptor (beta chain) was recorded in a study of glioma-infiltrating T cells listed by TCRdb under 2016. Broadly, across the study: TCR alpha- and beta-chain repertoires were sequenced from glioma tissue, non-neoplastic brain tissue and matched peripheral blood mononuclear cells. Each tissue-infiltrating repertoire was compared with the same patient's peripheral blood repertoire to measure divergence between tissue and blood T-cell populations. The paired cohort comprised three low-grade glioma patients, 8 or 9 primary glioblastoma patients and three non-glioma patients contributing non-neoplastic brain tissue. Beyond this particular receptor, the publication reports: Group comparisons rested on small numbers: three non-neoplastic, three low-grade glioma and several glioblastoma patients. VJ-independent divergence between tissue and blood was below expectation in non-neoplastic patients but above expectation in all gliomas, especially low-grade gliomas. Very few CDR3 sequences were found to be shared between tissue and blood, and this scarcity was attributed to high CDR3 diversity and limited sampling.

Ten or more counts support this clonotype. Its target antigen remains unknown. Germline is not matched at one junction end, which may reflect a read error. The CDR3 measures 15 amino acids from cysteine to phenylalanine. Only the CDR3 portion is preserved as DNA: 45 bases, with reading frame beginning at the first base. The germline V gene provides CDR1 MNHEY and CDR2 SVGEGT. TCR alpha and beta CDR3 regions were amplified with the iRepertoire nested amplicon-rescue multiplex PCR (arm-PCR) platform from RNA. The input for one-step reverse transcription and amplification was about 85-400 ng of either tissue mRNA or PBMC total RNA. After bead purification, a secondary multiplex PCR added Illumina adapters, and libraries were gel-purified between 200 and 400 bp. The libraries contained internal 6-nucleotide barcodes that were used for demultiplexing. The libraries were sequenced on an Illumina MiSeq using 2x220 or 2x250 nucleotide paired-end reads. On the authors' methods: FLASH 1.2.11 was used to merge paired reads, and BWA-MEM then aligned the reads to the GRCh37 human genome before TRA and TRB reads were extracted. An IMGT-derived reference of cassette sequences and CDR3 motifs, with pseudogenes included, was used for V and J assignment. Three-frame translation of reads was performed, and productive CDR3s were defined as those with a C...FGXG motif and no stop codons. Clonotypes were defined as unique combinations of V-J cassette pair and CDR3 amino acid sequence. Reads were filtered by Hamming distance, thresholded by each sample's sequence error rate in mapped regions. TCRdb itself trimmed the public reads at Q25 with fastp, ran MiXCR and retained productive beta chains. Entries that share a CDR3 protein sequence are merged under the most common genes and DNA. Here the V and J calls rest on TCRdb's processing, not on the authors' analysis. The sample table holds roughly 100,000 distinct CDR3 sequences, of which around 30% were seen once. In total, the top ten clones hold around 40% of the sample.

The receptor's source is a human donor with low-grade glioma or glioblastoma, undergoing nonglioma brain surgery, or in good health (not recorded which). The material sequenced was glioma tissue, nonneoplastic brain tissue, or PBMCs (not recorded which). Recombination connected TRBV6-2 or TRBV6-3 to TRBJ2-5, with 7 bases aligning to TRBD1. CDR3 region: CASRYWTGTEETQYF. The DNA sequence is TGTGCCAGCAGATACTGGACCGGGACAGAAGAGACCCAGTACTTC.